This T cell receptor beta chain came from a study of synovial regulatory T cells in juvenile arthritis. Study-level background: Treatments: a few naive, several methotrexate, one methotrexate plus infliximab, one unknown. Study-wide results and limits: Compared with other blood Treg cells, inflammation-associated Treg cells had reduced TCR diversity. Largely private between patients, iaTreg TCR repertoires showed partial overlap with synovial Teff and blood CPL repertoires.

In the case of this clone: Its antigen is still unknown.

Produced via immunoSEQ multiplex PCR; TCRdb's table is partial and in-frame only. The sample features around 9,000 clones, with 1.7% in its top ten. Median disease duration was about 7 years, range 0.2-19.1. The CDR3 extends over 15 amino acids. Only the protein is on record. The germline gives CDR1 SGHDT, CDR2 YYEEEE. This receptor was taken from a donor under 30 with juvenile idiopathic arthritis. This rearrangement joins TRBV5-6 to TRBJ2-3. Input material: Treg cells from blood. Subset in this sample: HLA-DR+ inflammation-associated blood Treg cells. The CDR3 reads CASSFRVLGADTQYF.